This TCR beta chain was recovered during a study of CD8 T cells in ankylosing spondylitis. Each CDR3 protein is one row after TCRdb ran MiXCR on the 5' RACE reads. The sample holds 450,000 to 550,000 distinct CDR3 sequences; 5.3% are singletons and the top ten take roughly 3.2%. This CDR3 comprises 14 residues. V shed 7 bases and J shed 0 bases, with 13 bases lying between them. Germline CDR1 is KGHSH and CDR2 is LQKENI. General study points: A motif of several highly homologous TCR beta variants was seen as apparently characteristic of ankylosing spondylitis blood.

The table lists this clonotype with many counts. Its antigen is unidentified. The sequence came from a male donor with ankylosing spondylitis. V usage is TRBV18 and J usage is TRBJ2-7; D is perhaps TRBD1 (6 bases). Sequencing used blood, either unsorted or a sorted T cell fraction (not recorded which). CDR3 DNA: TGTGCCAGCTTAGACCGGGACAACTCCTACGAGCAGTACTTC. Translating gives CASLDRDNSYEQYF.